The next 24 T cell receptor beta chains were all read from a single sample in a study of molecular identifiers for immune sequencing clone quantification. TCRdb redid the calling of the PCR reads with MiXCR, one entry per CDR3 protein. The sample has about 510,000 distinct CDR3 sequences, roughly a fifth seen once. Sequencing input: naive CD8+ T cells from blood, with Jurkat cell RNA spiked in. This sample's subset: FACS-sorted CD8+CD4-CCR7+CD45RA+ naive T cells. Receptor source: a human donor in good health. Some libraries in this study had Jurkat cell RNA spiked in.

This clonotype was counted at least ten times. The rearrangement links TRBV5-1 to TRBJ2-7; 10 bases line up with TRBD2. Germline CDR1 is SGHRS and CDR2 is YFSETQ. V shed 2 bases, J shed 2 bases, and the junction held 1 base outside the gene matches. The CDR3 is 14 residues long. CDR3: CASSFTSGTYEQYF. For the CDR3, the DNA is TGCGCCAGCAGCTTCACTAGCGGGACCTACGAGCAGTACTTC.

This clonotype turned up a few times. The chain joins TRBV4-3 to TRBJ2-1; 9 nucleotides match TRBD2. The CDR3 has 14 residues. The germline V gene has CDR1 LGHNA and CDR2 YSLEER. V lost 1 base to trimming and J lost 8 bases; unmatched junction nucleotides: 3. This chain's CDR3 is CASSQGTSVYEQFF. In DNA, the CDR3 is TGCGCCAGCAGCCAAGGGACTAGCGTATATGAGCAGTTCTTC.

The rearrangement joins TRBV12-3 or TRBV12-4 to TRBJ2-7; 7 bases fit TRBD1. J lost 6 bases, V lost 5 bases, and 7 bases had no gene match. This CDR3 contains 13 residues. The CDR3: CASSHRQGGEQYF. The CDR3 DNA sequence: TGTGCCAGCAGTCACCGACAGGGTGGCGAGCAGTACTTC.

This clonotype was detected a few times. The chain uses TRBV6-2 or TRBV6-3 and TRBJ1-5; D might be TRBD1 (6 bases). The CDR3 is 20 amino acids. The V and J ends lost 0 bases and 4 bases respectively, with 25 bases between them. Per the germline V gene, CDR1 is MNHEY and CDR2 is SVGEGT. In nucleotides, the CDR3 is TGTGCCAGCAGTTACTCGTCAAGCGGGGGCGAGTTATATCGGAATCAGCCCCAGCATTTT. Translated: CASSYSSSGGELYRNQPQHF.

This clonotype was counted ten times or more. J is TRBJ1-4 and V is TRBV27; D is ambiguous. The CDR3 contains 13 residues. Germline CDR1 is MNHEY and CDR2 is SMNVEV (reference sequence). V lost 5 bases and J lost 0, with 4 bases in between. CDR3 loop: CASSDATNEKLFF. DNA of the CDR3: TGTGCCAGCAGTGATGCAACTAATGAAAAACTGTTTTTT.

Here the CDR3 reads CASRYRASYNQPQHF. CDR3 coding DNA: TGTGCCAGCAGGTACAGGGCCTCTTACAATCAGCCCCAGCATTTT. The chain is built from TRBV28 and TRBJ1-5, with a weak D call TRBD1 (6 bases). V lost 6 bases, J lost 3 bases, and 15 bases lay in between. CDR1 and CDR2 (germline): MDHEN, SYDVKM. The CDR3 consists of 15 residues.

The chain recombines TRBV6-2 or TRBV6-3 with TRBJ2-3; 8 nucleotides line up with TRBD1. Per the germline V gene, CDR1 is MNHEY and CDR2 is SVGEGT. Germline trimming cut 0 bases from V and 4 bases from J; bases unmatched to any gene: 9. The CDR3 consists of 17 residues. The CDR3 loop is CASSYSISGGRSDTQYF. Written as DNA, the CDR3 is TGTGCCAGCAGTTACTCGATTTCAGGGGGCAGGTCAGATACGCAGTATTTT.

V and J are TRBV10-2 and TRBJ2-3; D is uncertain. The CDR3 contains 11 residues. The germline V gene encodes CDR1 WSHSY and CDR2 SAAADI. Trimming took 3 bases from V and 5 from J, leaving 3 bases between them. The CDR3 spells CASSEIDTQYF. The CDR3 DNA is TGCGCCAGCAGTGAAATAGATACGCAGTATTTT.

This clonotype was counted between two and nine times. V and J are TRBV12-3 or TRBV12-4 and TRBJ2-2, with TRBD2 matching over 11 bases. The CDR3 has 15 amino acids. The J segment lost 5 bases and the V segment lost 11 bases, leaving 10 bases of the junction unmatched. The DNA for the CDR3 is TGTGCCTTATCTCTAGCGGGGGGCCCTACCGGGGAGCTGTTTTTT. Its translation is CALSLAGGPTGELFF.

Concerning this clonotype itself: Since no conserved phenylalanine or tryptophan closes the CDR3, a read error is the likely cause. The genes are TRBV11-2 and TRBJ2-1, with 8 positions matching TRBD2. V dropped 1 base and J dropped 7; count of bases not matched to a gene: 12. Germline V gives CDR1 SGHAT, CDR2 FQNNGV. The CDR3 runs 17 residues. CDR3 in DNA: TGTGCCAGCAGCTTAGGCAGTAGCGGGGCGACTGGTAATGAGCAGTTCTCC. Translation gives CASSLGSSGATGNEQFS.

This clonotype has a count of ten or more. The V call is TRBV6-6, the J call TRBJ2-2, with D unclear. This CDR3 contains 11 residues. CDR1 is MNHNY and CDR2 is SVGAGI in the germline V gene (reference sequence). V was cut by 5 bases and J by 5 bases, with 3 bases left in between. The CDR3 protein is CASSTTGELFF. In DNA form, the CDR3 reads TGTGCCAGCAGTACGACCGGGGAGCTGTTTTTT.

This clonotype was detected once. The junction shows a germline mismatch at one end, possibly a read error. The CDR3 here is CASSFRSSCEQYF. In DNA, the CDR3 is TGTGCCAGCAGTTTCCGAAGCTCCTGCGAGCAGTACTTC. This rearrangement joins TRBV28 to TRBJ2-7; the D is unclear. This CDR3 contains 13 residues. Looked up from germline, CDR1 is MDHEN and CDR2 is SYDVKM.

V usage is TRBV5-3 and J usage is TRBJ1-2, with no clear D. TRBV5-3 is placed among ORFs of uncertain function. The CDR3 is 13 amino acids. The V gene lost 10 bases and the J gene lost 11 bases, with 24 bases spanning the gap. In DNA form, the CDR3 reads TGTGCCGGCAGCTTAGGACGAAAAGGAGATTACACCTTC. Protein sequence: CAGSLGRKGDYTF.

This clonotype was seen only once. Just one base apart from a much larger clone, this may be a read error. The chain recombines TRBV30 with TRBJ2-7, with 10 bases fitting TRBD1. Germline trimming cut 1 base from V and 2 bases from J; bases unmatched to any gene: 2. This CDR3 spans 14 amino acids. CDR1 and CDR2 (germline): GTSNPN, SVGIG (reference sequence). The chain's CDR3 is CAWSAGTGAYEQYF. DNA for the CDR3: TGTGCCTGGAGTGCAGGGACAGGGGCCTACGAGCAGTACTTC. Full variable domain (missing parts from reference TRBV30 and TRBJ2-7): SQTIHQWPATLVQPVGSPLSLECTVEGTSNPNLYWYRQAAGRGLQLLFYSVGIGQISSEVPQNLSASRPQDRQFILSSKKLLLSDSGFYLCAWSAGTGAYEQYFGPGTRLTVT.

J is TRBJ2-1 and V is TRBV7-9, with 7 nucleotides matching TRBD1. The germline CDR1 and CDR2 sequences are SEHNR and FQNEAQ (reference sequence). The V gene end was trimmed by 5 bases and the J gene end by 9 bases; junction bases not matched to a gene: 4. This CDR3 contains 12 residues. The CDR3 nucleotides are TGTGCCAGCAGCACGACAGGGAGTGAGCAGTTCTTC. Residues: CASSTTGSEQFF.

This clonotype came up many times. The genes are TRBV4-1 and TRBJ2-7, with a possible D match to TRBD2 (7 bases). The CDR3 has 16 residues. Trimming pared 2 bases from V and 2 bases from J, leaving 16 bases between. CDR1 MGHRA and CDR2 YSYEKL come from the germline V gene. Written as DNA, the CDR3 is TGCGCCAGCAGCCAAAAGGGGGGGCCCGTAGCCTACGAGCAGTACTTC. Translating it yields CASSQKGGPVAYEQYF.

At least ten counts were recorded for this clonotype. The chain is built from TRBV4-3 and TRBJ1-5; 9 bases are a match to TRBD1. The CDR3 extends over 17 amino acids. Germline V gives CDR1 LGHNA, CDR2 YSLEER. V shed 0 bases and J 2 bases; nucleotides not matched to a gene: 5. CDR3 sequence reads: CASSQDLTGGGNQPQHF. The CDR3 coding sequence is TGCGCCAGCAGCCAAGACCTGACAGGGGGAGGCAATCAGCCCCAGCATTTT.

The genes are TRBV4-3 and TRBJ2-5; 15 bases are a match to TRBD2. Germline CDR1 and CDR2: LGHNA and YSLEER. This CDR3 has 17 residues. V was clipped by 0 bases and J by 7 bases; unmatched bases: 6. The CDR3 nucleotides are TGCGCCAGCAGCCAAGATAGGGGACTAGCGGGGGGAGGGACCCAGTACTTC. Translated, it gives CASSQDRGLAGGGTQYF.

The chain has TRBV12-3 or TRBV12-4 and TRBJ2-5; D is unclear. V was trimmed by 1 base and J by 2 bases, leaving 8 bases between them. The CDR3 is made up of 14 amino acids. The CDR3 DNA sequence: TGTGCCAGCAGTTTAGTGGCAGATCAAGAGACCCAGTACTTC. Amino acid sequence: CASSLVADQETQYF.

This clonotype has at least ten counts. The rearrangement uses TRBV5-6 and TRBJ2-7, with TRBD1 identical over 10 bases. J was trimmed by 1 base and V by 4 bases; bases with no gene match: 2. Germline-derived CDR1 and CDR2 are SGHDT and YYEEEE. This CDR3 is 14 amino acids long. The CDR3 DNA is TGTGCCAGCAGCCCGGACAGGGGGTCCTACGAGCAGTACTTC. Translation gives CASSPDRGSYEQYF.

This clonotype was recorded many times. V and J are TRBV6-5 and TRBJ2-7; D is undetermined. Germline V CDR1 and CDR2: MNHEY, SVGAGI. The V gene lost 7 bases and the J gene lost 6 bases, with 16 bases spanning the gap. The CDR3 extends over 13 amino acids. Written as DNA, the CDR3 is TGTGCCAGCACCCCTCCCTTGTCCGGCGAGCAGTACTTC. Residues: CASTPPLSGEQYF.

Only one count was recorded for this clonotype. A clone one base away is much larger, so this may be a read error. The V gene is TRBV7-8, the J gene TRBJ2-7; 14 positions agree with TRBD2. Germline lookup yields CDR1 SGHVS and CDR2 FQNEAQ. After removal of 8 bases from V and 0 bases from J, the junction contained 9 bases not matched to a gene. The CDR3 length is 17 residues. In nucleotides, the CDR3 is TGTGCCAGCTCGAGACTAGCGGGGGGGCTTCACTCCTACGAGCAGTACTTC. Amino acids: CASSRLAGGLHSYEQYF.

This clonotype was picked up a small number of times. This sequence joins TRBV3-1 and TRBJ2-5, with no clear D. Germline V gene sequence: CDR1 LGHDT, CDR2 YNNKEL (reference sequence). The CDR3 spans 15 residues. Trimming pared 3 bases from V and 0 bases from J, leaving 11 bases between. As DNA, the CDR3 is TGTGCCAGCAGCCACAGATCTGAGTACCAAGAGACCCAGTACTTC. Amino acid sequence: CASSHRSEYQETQYF.

There are many counts of this clonotype. The J gene is TRBJ1-4, the V gene TRBV6-5; D perhaps matches TRBD1 (5 bases). V lost 9 bases and J lost 6, with 17 bases in between. The CDR3 has 14 residues. CDR1 is MNHEY, CDR2 SVGAGI, per germline. The CDR3: CASHGGSLDEKLFF. CDR3 nucleotide sequence: TGTGCCAGTCATGGGGGGTCCCTTGATGAAAAACTGTTTTTT.